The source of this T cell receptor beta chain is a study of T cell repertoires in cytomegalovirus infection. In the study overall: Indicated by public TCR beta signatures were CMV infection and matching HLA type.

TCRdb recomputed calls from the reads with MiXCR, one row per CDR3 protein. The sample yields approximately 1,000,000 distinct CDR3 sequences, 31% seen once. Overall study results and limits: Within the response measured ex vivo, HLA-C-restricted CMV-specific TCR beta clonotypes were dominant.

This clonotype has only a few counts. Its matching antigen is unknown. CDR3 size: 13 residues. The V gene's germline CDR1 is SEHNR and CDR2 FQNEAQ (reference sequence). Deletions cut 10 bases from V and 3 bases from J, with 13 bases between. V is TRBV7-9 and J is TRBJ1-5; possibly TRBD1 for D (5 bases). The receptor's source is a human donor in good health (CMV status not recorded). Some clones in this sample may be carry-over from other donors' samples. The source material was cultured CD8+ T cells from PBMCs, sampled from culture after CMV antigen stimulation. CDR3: CATDGGVNQPQHF. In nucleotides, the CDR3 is TGTGCCACCGATGGGGGGGTCAATCAGCCCCAGCATTTT.